The 18 T cell receptor beta chains in this list originate from one sample, sequenced in a study of shared clonotypes between healthy human individuals. TCRdb's table, derived via immunoSEQ multiplex PCR, lists solely in-frame clones and lacks some. The table lists about 2.4 million clones, approximately 94% of them singletons. Sample: naive CD4+ T cells sorted from blood. The subset denotes: CD45RA+ positively selected. The receptor set was obtained from a man younger than 30 in good health.

This chain uses TRBV6-1 with TRBJ2-7; TRBD1 matches at 9 bases. Per the germline V gene, CDR1 is MNHNS and CDR2 is SASEGT. The J segment lost 4 bases and the V segment lost 1 base, leaving 8 bases of the junction unmatched. There are 16 residues in the CDR3. The CDR3 DNA is TGTGCCAGCAGTGAAGGCGCCGGGACAGGGAGTTACGAGCAGTACTTC. Translated: CASSEGAGTGSYEQYF.

V and J are TRBV4-3 and TRBJ2-2; tentative D call: TRBD1 (6 bases). V dropped 4 bases and J dropped 6 bases, with 12 bases sitting between them. The CDR3 extends over 14 amino acids. The germline V gene has CDR1 LGHNA and CDR2 YSLEER. The CDR3 nucleotides read TGCGCCAGCAGCCCGGGACACCCCCCCGGGGAGCTGTTTTTT. Its translation: CASSPGHPPGELFF.

The V gene is TRBV5-1, the J gene TRBJ1-1, with D maybe TRBD1 (5 bases). Trimming stripped 3 bases from V and 7 bases from J, with 19 bases between. CDR3 size: 15 residues. CDR1 is SGHRS, CDR2 YFSETQ, per germline. Written as DNA, the CDR3 is TGCGCCAGCAGCTGGGATGGGGGGTCGGGCAGTGAAGCTTTCTTT. It translates to CASSWDGGSGSEAFF.

This clone was recorded only once. The genes are TRBV29-1 and TRBJ2-5; D unresolved. Germline CDR1 reads SQVTM; CDR2 reads ANQGSEA. The length of the CDR3 is 12 residues. V was clipped by 4 bases and J by 4 bases, with 10 bases between them. The CDR3 bases are TGCAGCGTTGGGGCCGTCGGAGAGACCCAGTACTTC. Translating gives CSVGAVGETQYF.

This chain uses TRBV9 with TRBJ1-1; D uncertain. The V end was cut by 5 bases, the J end by 0 bases, with 11 bases between. Per the germline V gene, CDR1 is SGDLS and CDR2 is YYNGEE. This CDR3 region has 14 residues. In nucleotides, the CDR3 is TGTGCCAGCAGGCCGGGTACAGTGAACACTGAAGCTTTCTTT. Protein: CASRPGTVNTEAFF.

J is TRBJ2-7 and V is TRBV7-2; weak D call: TRBD2 (6 bases). Trimming left V 2 bases short and J 5 bases short, with 16 bases between. CDR3 length equals 15 residues. Germline V gives CDR1 SGHTA, CDR2 FQGNSA. The CDR3 sequence is CASSLTSLRVHEQYF. Written as DNA, the CDR3 is TGTGCCAGCAGCTTAACTAGCTTACGGGTCCACGAGCAGTACTTC.

This chain uses TRBV5-4 with TRBJ2-5; the D is unclear. Trimming took off 0 bases at V and 5 bases at J, with 11 bases between the two ends. CDR1 is SGHNT, CDR2 YYREEE, per germline (reference sequence). The CDR3 loop spans 14 amino acids. The CDR3 here is CASSLEPEWETQYF. The CDR3 DNA reads as TGTGCCAGCAGCTTGGAGCCAGAATGGGAGACCCAGTACTTC.

The rearrangement links TRBV6-1 to TRBJ2-2; 8 bases are a match to TRBD1. CDR1 MNHNS and CDR2 SASEGT come from the germline V gene. With V trimmed by 2 bases and J by 6 bases, 2 bases remained unmatched. CDR3 length: 14 amino acids. CDR3 amino acids: CASSESGGPGELFF. DNA for the CDR3: TGTGCCAGCAGTGAATCAGGGGGCCCCGGGGAGCTGTTTTTT.

The chain is built from TRBV11-2 and TRBJ2-3; maybe TRBD1 (5 bases). The CDR3 has 15 amino acids. V lost 5 bases and J 3 bases, leaving 15 bases between the germline ends. Germline V gene sequence: CDR1 SGHAT, CDR2 FQNNGV. Written as DNA, the CDR3 is TGTGCCAGCAGCCGGACCCCAAAGGGGACAGATACGCAGTATTTT. Translating it yields CASSRTPKGTDTQYF.

The chain is built from TRBV4-1 and TRBJ2-3; 12 bases match TRBD2. Trimming at V came to 0 bases and at J to 6 bases, leaving 7 bases not matched to a gene. This CDR3 comprises 17 residues. Germline-derived CDR1 and CDR2 are MGHRA and YSYEKL. The CDR3 DNA sequence: TGCGCCAGCAGCCAAGATGCTAGCGGGAGGGCCGGCGATACGCAGTATTTT. It codes for CASSQDASGRAGDTQYF.

A single count supports this clone. The rearrangement joins TRBV25-1 to TRBJ2-6, with TRBD1 as a possible D gene (6 bases). The CDR3 has 16 amino acids. CDR1 is MGHDK, CDR2 SYGVNS, per germline. V was clipped by 7 bases and J by 4 bases, with 17 bases between them. CDR3 in DNA: TGTGCCAGCACGGGACACAACTATCAGGGGGCCAACGTCCTGACTTTC. Amino acid sequence: CASTGHNYQGANVLTF.

Details on this clone: Other DNA sequences in the same sample also yield this CDR3. This chain uses TRBV5-1 with TRBJ2-1; no clear D. The CDR3 is 15 amino acids. V dropped 0 bases and J dropped 4 bases, with 11 bases sitting between them. The V gene's germline CDR1 is SGHRS and CDR2 YFSETQ. The CDR3 nucleotides read TGCGCCAGCAGCTTGGGACCGAGTGGGTACAATGAGCAGTTCTTC. This encodes CASSLGPSGYNEQFF. Full variable domain (outside the CDR3, taken from reference TRBV5-1 and TRBJ2-1): KAGVTQTPRYLIKTRGQQVTLSCSPISGHRSVSWYQQTPGQGLQFLFEYFSETQRNKGNFPGRFSGRQFSNSRSEMNVSTLELGDSALYLCASSLGPSGYNEQFFGPGTRLTVL.

The chain is built from TRBV27 and TRBJ2-6, with TRBD1 identical over 7 bases. V lost 2 bases to trimming and J lost 1 base; unmatched junction nucleotides: 5. This CDR3 spans 17 amino acids. Germline CDR1 reads MNHEY; CDR2 reads SMNVEV (reference sequence). CDR3 loop: CASSLGQTGSGANVLTF. DNA for the CDR3: TGTGCCAGCAGTTTAGGGCAGACAGGGTCTGGGGCCAACGTCCTGACTTTC.

This sequence joins TRBV18 and TRBJ2-2; 9 nucleotides line up with TRBD2. This CDR3 comprises 18 residues. After removal of 0 bases from V and 6 bases from J, the junction contained 11 bases not matched to a gene. Germline V gives CDR1 KGHSH, CDR2 LQKENI. The CDR3 protein is CASSPPASSGGPPGELFF. The CDR3 bases are TGTGCCAGCTCACCACCGGCCAGTAGCGGGGGCCCCCCCGGGGAGCTGTTTTTT. Based on the CDR3 plus reference TRBV18 and TRBJ2-2, the full variable domain is NAGVMQNPRHLVRRRGQEARLRCSPMKGHSHVYWYRQLPEEGLKFMVYLQKENIIDESGMPKERFSAEFPKEGPSILRIQQVVRGDSAAYFCASSPPASSGGPPGELFFGEGSRLTVL.

This clone appeared once. The chain has TRBV7-9 and TRBJ2-5; no firm D call. The germline CDR1 and CDR2 sequences are SEHNR and FQNEAQ (reference sequence). The ends were cut back, 6 bases at V and 2 bases at J, with 7 bases in the middle. The CDR3 runs to 12 residues. CDR3 protein: CASRRDQETQYF. Here the CDR3 DNA reads TGTGCCAGCAGAAGAGATCAAGAGACCCAGTACTTC.

This rearrangement joins TRBV6-4 to TRBJ1-2; 12 positions match TRBD1. There are 15 residues in the CDR3. CDR1 and CDR2 from the germline V gene are MRHNA and SNTAGT. The V segment lost 6 bases and the J segment 4 bases; nucleotides outside the gene matches: 6. The CDR3: CASRPGTGGVYGYTF. CDR3 coding DNA: TGTGCCAGCAGGCCCGGGACAGGGGGCGTCTATGGCTACACCTTC.

The chain links TRBV19 to TRBJ1-3; maybe TRBD1 (5 bases). This CDR3 is built from 14 residues. Germline V gene lookup returns CDR1 LNHDA and CDR2 SQIVND (reference sequence). V was pared by 7 bases and J by 3 bases, with 13 bases between. CDR3 DNA sequence: TGTGCCAGTACCCCAGGGTTTCTTGGAAACACCATATATTTT. Protein sequence: CASTPGFLGNTIYF.

The J gene is TRBJ2-5, the V gene TRBV6-1; D uncertain. The CDR3 extends over 13 amino acids. Germline V gives CDR1 MNHNS, CDR2 SASEGT. V was pared by 0 bases and J by 7 bases, with 9 bases between. CDR3: CASSEAQERTQYF. CDR3 sequence (DNA): TGTGCCAGCAGTGAAGCGCAGGAGAGGACCCAGTACTTC.